This section outlines one TCR beta chain sequence together with its context. Its specificity is not known. The junction had 15 bases not matched to a gene; V was cut back by 8 bases and J by 5 bases. Germline lookup yields CDR1 MNHEY and CDR2 SVGAGI. CDR3 length: 15 amino acids. This specimen belongs to a study of shared clonotypes between healthy human individuals. Sequencing was performed with immunoSEQ multiplex PCR; in TCRdb, only in-frame clones are kept and a portion is missing. This table holds about 380,000 clones, roughly 96% found once. Study-level findings and limits: Non-shared clonotypes had lower generation probabilities than those shared by all four donors.

The sequence was collected from a man younger than 40 in good health. The V call is TRBV6-5, the J call TRBJ2-7, with 7 bases that match TRBD2. Source material: memory CD8+ T cells sorted from blood. Described subset: CD45RO+ cells pooled with CCR7-negative TemRA cells. The CDR3 reads CASGPVAGRAHEQYF. The CDR3 nucleotides read TGTGCCAGCGGCCCTGTTGCGGGGAGGGCCCACGAGCAGTACTTC.